What follows is one TCR beta chain and its context. The data were obtained in a study of T-cell reconstitution after alpha-beta-depleted transplantation in children. The V gene end was trimmed by 1 base and the J gene end by 3 bases; junction bases not matched to a gene: 2. The CDR3 runs 15 residues. Germline V gene data show CDR1 as SGDLS and CDR2 as YYNGEE. Preparation of the TCRbeta library involved a method that used unique molecular identifiers. TCRdb recomputed calls from the PCR reads with MiXCR, one row per CDR3 protein. The table shows about 540,000 distinct CDR3 sequences, with around 17% occurring only once.

This receptor was taken from a human donor who donated a stem cell graft to a child with acute lymphoblastic leukemia. V is TRBV9 and J is TRBJ1-5; 9 bases match TRBD1. Sequencing used PBMCs from the stem cell graft donor, obtained from the stem cell graft. CDR3 protein: CASSVTGGDNQPQHF. CDR3 in DNA: TGTGCCAGCAGCGTAACAGGGGGCGACAATCAGCCCCAGCATTTT.